The 15 T cell receptor beta chains in this list originate from one sample, sequenced in a study of chemoradiotherapy in HPV16-positive cancers. The protocol was immunoSEQ multiplex PCR, while the TCRdb copy is restricted to in-frame clones and leaves out a portion. Among about 15,000 clones listed, about four fifths were seen once. The specimen was collected from a patient who underwent chemoradiotherapy. These receptors originate from a human donor with HPV-associated anogenital cancer.

CDR3 sequence (DNA): TGTGCCAGCAGTCCCTATTCCGGGACTAGCGGGAGCCAGAACACCGGGGAGCTGTTTTTT. Translation: CASSPYSGTSGSQNTGELFF. The chain has TRBV27 and TRBJ2-2; 14 nucleotides line up with TRBD2. The length of the CDR3 is 20 residues. Germline lookup yields CDR1 MNHEY and CDR2 SMNVEV (reference sequence). Germline trimming cut 5 bases from V and 1 base from J; bases unmatched to any gene: 12.

The chain has TRBV5-5 and TRBJ2-7; no clear D gene. This CDR3 has 12 amino acids. Between the trimmed V and J ends, which lost 4 bases and 1 base, there was a span of 6 bases. Per the germline V gene, CDR1 is SGHKS and CDR2 is YYEKEE (reference sequence). The CDR3 region is CASSPLSYEQYF. CDR3 nucleotide sequence: TGTGCCAGCAGCCCCCTTTCCTACGAGCAGTACTTC. Full variable domain (missing parts from reference TRBV5-5 and TRBJ2-7): DAGVTQSPTHLIKTRGQQVTLRCSPISGHKSVSWYQQVLGQGPQFIFQYYEKEERGRGNFPDRFSARQFPNYSSELNVNALLLGDSALYLCASSPLSYEQYFGPGTRLTVT.

The chain has TRBV9 and TRBJ2-1, with D perhaps matching TRBD2 (6 bases). Trimming stripped 3 bases from V and 2 bases from J, with 12 bases between. The CDR3 is 15 residues long. Germline CDR1 and CDR2: SGDLS and YYNGEE. The CDR3 bases are TGTGCCAGCAGCGCCGAAGGAGGGGCCTACAATGAGCAGTTCTTC. Translated, it gives CASSAEGGAYNEQFF.

The rearrangement uses TRBV6-1 and TRBJ1-1, with TRBD1 matching 7 bases. Losses at the gene ends were 6 bases for V and 4 bases for J; bases not matched to a gene: 5. The CDR3 extends over 13 amino acids. CDR1 and CDR2 (germline): MNHNS, SASEGT. The chain's CDR3 is CASRGRGTTEAFF. The CDR3 DNA sequence: TGTGCCAGCAGGGGCAGGGGGACCACTGAAGCTTTCTTT.

The rearrangement links TRBV29-1 to TRBJ2-2, with TRBD1 as a possible D gene (5 bases). The ends were cut back, 7 bases at V and 12 bases at J, with 21 bases in the middle. Germline V CDR1 and CDR2: SQVTM, ANQGSEA. This CDR3 has 13 amino acids. As DNA, the CDR3 is TGCAGCGCCCTGACAGAATATAGTCGAAAGCTGTTTTTT. This encodes CSALTEYSRKLFF.

The V and J genes are TRBV7-3 and TRBJ2-1; 10 nucleotides line up with TRBD2. Germline lookup yields CDR1 SGHTA and CDR2 FQGTGA. V lost 5 bases, J lost 3 bases, and 4 bases stayed unmatched. The CDR3 covers 15 residues. The CDR3, as DNA: TGTGCCAGCAGCGCCCTAGCGGGAGACTACAATGAGCAGTTCTTC. Protein: CASSALAGDYNEQFF.

V usage is TRBV19 and J usage is TRBJ2-4, with 8 bases that match TRBD1. The germline gives CDR1 LNHDA, CDR2 SQIVND (reference sequence). This CDR3 region has 16 residues. Trimming at V came to 0 bases and at J to 4 bases, leaving 5 bases not matched to a gene. This CDR3 is CASSIDLWDRKNIQYF. The CDR3 DNA sequence: TGTGCCAGTAGTATAGATCTATGGGACAGGAAAAACATTCAGTACTTC.

The gene calls are TRBV5-8 and TRBJ2-7, with 8 bases lining up with TRBD1. After removal of 2 bases from V and 5 bases from J, the junction contained 6 bases not matched to a gene. This CDR3 is 14 amino acids long. CDR1 and CDR2 from the germline V gene are SGHTS and YDEGEE. The CDR3, as DNA: TGTGCCAGCAGCTTTATAGAACAGGGGGACGAGCAGTACTTC. Translated, it gives CASSFIEQGDEQYF.

This clone was seen a handful of times. The rearrangement joins TRBV15 to TRBJ2-7; tentatively, D is TRBD1 (5 bases). The CDR3 consists of 16 residues. The germline V gene encodes CDR1 LNHNV and CDR2 YYDKDF (reference sequence). Trimming took 0 bases from V and 0 from J, leaving 12 bases between them. The CDR3: CATSRDERTSSYEQYF. The CDR3 DNA sequence: TGTGCCACCAGCAGAGATGAACGGACAAGCTCCTACGAGCAGTACTTC.

The table lists this clone with a few counts. The rearrangement uses TRBV18 and TRBJ1-2; 9 nucleotides agree with TRBD1. The V and J ends lost 4 bases and 12 bases, in that order; junction bases with no gene match: 6. The V gene's germline CDR1 is KGHSH and CDR2 LQKENI. The CDR3 has 12 amino acids. Here the CDR3 reads CASSRLQGADTF. The CDR3 DNA reads as TGTGCCAGCTCACGGCTACAGGGGGCCGACACCTTC.

There are a few counts of this clone. V usage is TRBV6-4 and J usage is TRBJ1-5; the D is unclear. V gave up 2 bases and J gave up 6 bases, with 2 bases separating them. Germline V gene lookup returns CDR1 MRHNA and CDR2 SNTAGT. There are 11 residues in the CDR3. The DNA for the CDR3 is TGTGCCAGCAGTGACGGTCAGCCCCAGCATTTT. Residues: CASSDGQPQHF.

V and J are TRBV11-1 and TRBJ1-1; D unresolved. Germline V gene data show CDR1 as SGHAT and CDR2 as FQDESV (reference sequence). The CDR3 extends over 13 amino acids. V gave up 5 bases and J gave up 2 bases, with 9 bases separating them. The CDR3 sequence: CASSRQTNTEAFF. In DNA form, the CDR3 reads TGTGCCAGCAGCCGACAAACTAACACTGAAGCTTTCTTT.

The J gene is TRBJ2-4, the V gene TRBV6-6, with 7 nucleotides matching TRBD1. Germline CDR1 is MNHNY and CDR2 is SVGAGI (reference sequence). The V and J ends lost 5 bases and 1 base, in that order; junction bases with no gene match: 8. This CDR3 comprises 16 residues. As DNA, the CDR3 is TGTGCCAGCAGTACATCCCAGGACAGGGCCAAAAACATTCAGTACTTC. Protein product: CASSTSQDRAKNIQYF.

This rearrangement joins TRBV10-3 to TRBJ1-5, with 7 bases lining up with TRBD1. V gave up 6 bases and J gave up 7 bases; unmatched junction bases: 6. This CDR3 region has 13 residues. Germline V gives CDR1 ENHRY, CDR2 SYGVKD. DNA of the CDR3: TGTGCCATCAGCGTAGACAGGGACCAGCCCCAGCATTTT. It codes for CAISVDRDQPQHF.

The J gene is TRBJ2-2, the V gene TRBV25-1, with D possibly matching TRBD1 (6 bases). This CDR3 spans 14 amino acids. V lost 6 bases, J lost 7 bases, and 15 bases lay in between. Germline V lookup: CDR1 MGHDK, CDR2 SYGVNS. The CDR3 DNA is TGTGCCAGCAGCTCAAACCCAGGGGTCGGGGAGCTGTTTTTT. It translates to CASSSNPGVGELFF.